A selection of T cell receptor beta chains follows, all from one sample in a study of blood T cell repertoires in COVID-19. Sequencing was performed with immunoSEQ multiplex PCR; in TCRdb, only in-frame clones are kept and a portion is missing. The repertoire includes fewer than 700,000 clones, roughly nine tenths of them detected once, and roughly 7.4% sits in the top ten. The sequencing input was peripheral blood. These receptors all come from a woman aged 45 to 65 with COVID-19, enrolled during active disease. Each CDR3 is given with its conserved first and last residue. The D gene is left open where the match is weak. A clone size is listed for some rows: how often the clone was seen (once, few, many), or a class if it is expanded.

J | size | V | D | CDR3 | DNA
TRBJ1-2 | - | TRBV30 | - | CAWSVLTGDGYTF | TGTGCCTGGAGTGTCTTGACGGGAGATGGCTACACCTTC
TRBJ2-1 | - | TRBV2 | TRBD2 | CASRDSGGVNNEQFF | TGTGCCAGCAGGGATAGCGGGGGGGTGAACAATGAGCAGTTCTTC
TRBJ2-7 | - | TRBV5-1 | - | CASSPVPSYEQYF | TGCGCCAGCAGCCCAGTCCCCTCCTACGAGCAGTACTTC
TRBJ1-4 | few | TRBV10-3 | TRBD1 | CAISEGQGNANEKLFF | TGTGCCATCAGTGAAGGACAGGGGAATGCTAATGAAAAACTGTTTTTT
TRBJ1-5 | - | TRBV6-5 | - | CASSPSRARNQPQHF | TGTGCCAGCAGTCCCAGCAGGGCGAGGAATCAGCCCCAGCATTTT
TRBJ1-1 | once | TRBV7-9 | TRBD1 | CASSFTDRLEAFF | TGTGCCAGCAGCTTTACGGACAGGTTAGAAGCTTTCTTT
TRBJ2-1 | - | TRBV6-2/TRBV6-3 | TRBD1 | CASSYGLGDRGLGEQFF | TGTGCCAGCAGTTACGGGCTGGGGGACAGGGGGCTTGGTGAGCAGTTCTTC
TRBJ2-7 | - | TRBV12-3/TRBV12-4 | TRBD2 | CASSRTSGLEQYF | TGTGCCAGCAGTCGGACTAGCGGTCTCGAGCAGTACTTC
TRBJ2-3 | - | TRBV7-9 | TRBD1 | CASSPGQARTDTQYF | TGTGCCAGCAGCCCGGGACAGGCGCGCACAGATACGCAGTATTTT
TRBJ1-6 | - | TRBV18 | TRBD1 | CASSPGTEGSPLHF | TGTGCCAGCTCACCAGGGACAGAGGGTTCACCCCTCCACTTT
TRBJ2-1 | - | TRBV5-4 | - | CASSLDGRGNEQFF | TGTGCCAGCAGCTTGGATGGTAGGGGCAATGAGCAGTTCTTC
TRBJ2-1 | - | TRBV5-1 | - | CASSPQGSSSYNEQFF | TGCGCCAGCAGCCCACAGGGAAGTAGCTCCTACAATGAGCAGTTCTTC
TRBJ1-1 | - | TRBV12-5 | - | CASGAGEGTFF | TGTGCTAGTGGGGCCGGGGAAGGGACTTTCTTT
TRBJ1-3 | few | TRBV3-1/TRBV3-2 | - | CASSQDGGYGNTIYF | TGTGCCAGCAGCCAAGACGGAGGGTACGGAAACACCATATATTTT
TRBJ2-3 | once | TRBV11-2 | TRBD1 | CASSYSGTATDTQYF | TGTGCCAGCAGCTACTCCGGGACAGCTACAGATACGCAGTATTTT
TRBJ2-5 | - | TRBV7-9 | - | CASSPHHLKTGQYF | TGTGCCAGCAGCCCCCATCACCTTAAGACGGGCCAGTACTTC
TRBJ1-2 | once | TRBV25-1 | TRBD1 | CASSSGQLYTF | TGTGCCAGCAGTTCGGGACAGCTCTACACCTTC
TRBJ2-5 | - | TRBV4-2 | TRBD2 | CASSPGARGLQETQYF | TGTGCCAGCAGTCCCGGAGCGCGGGGGTTACAAGAGACCCAGTACTTC
TRBJ2-1 | - | TRBV5-6 | TRBD2 | CASSAPGGILYNEQFF | TGTGCCAGCAGCGCCCCGGGAGGGATTCTCTACAATGAGCAGTTCTTC
TRBJ1-1 | - | TRBV27 | - | CASSYGGAWNTEAFF | TGTGCCAGCAGTTATGGGGGCGCCTGGAACACTGAAGCTTTCTTT
TRBJ1-4 | once | TRBV19 | TRBD1 | CATTRTGGYEKLFF | TGTGCCACCACGAGGACAGGGGGGTATGAAAAACTGTTTTTT
TRBJ2-3 | - | TRBV2 | TRBD2 | CASTLLAGGLRDTQYF | TGTGCCAGCACCCTACTAGCGGGGGGGCTACGAGATACGCAGTATTTT
TRBJ1-2 | - | TRBV5-1 | - | CASSLRDSFGYTF | TGCGCCAGCAGTTTACGGGACTCATTTGGCTACACCTTC
TRBJ1-1 | - | TRBV7-9 | - | CASSLTPTRGEKPEAFF | TGTGCCAGCAGCTTAACTCCCACCAGGGGTGAGAAGCCTGAAGCTTTCTTT
TRBJ1-2 | - | TRBV12-3/TRBV12-4 | - | CASSLGSGDGYTF | TGTGCCAGCAGTTTAGGGTCGGGGGATGGCTACACCTTC
TRBJ1-1 | - | TRBV5-1 | - | CASSLGQGGMTEAFF | TGCGCCAGCAGCTTGGGGCAGGGAGGGATGACTGAAGCTTTCTTT
TRBJ1-6 | - | TRBV3-1/TRBV3-2 | TRBD1 | CASSPRDRGNSPLHF | TGTGCCAGCAGCCCCCGGGACAGGGGTAATTCACCCCTCCACTTT